Listed below are T cell receptor beta chains from one sample, sequenced in a study of cytomegalovirus exposure and HLA in healthy donors. Sequencing was performed with immunoSEQ multiplex PCR; in TCRdb, only in-frame clones are kept and a portion is missing. The table lists roughly 120,000 clones, 60% to 70% of them singletons. What was sequenced was PBMCs. These TCRs come from a woman in her 40s in good health and CMV-seropositive. Both conserved end residues are part of each CDR3. A D gene is named only where the DNA matches it firmly. Clone size is given for some rows only: seen once, a few or many times, or a class if the clone is expanded.

J gene: TRBJ1-4; D gene: -; clone size: -; V gene: TRBV27; CDR3 protein: CASSLWSGNEKLFF; CDR3 DNA: TGTGCCAGCAGTTTATGGAGTGGTAATGAAAAACTGTTTTTT
J gene: TRBJ2-7; D gene: TRBD1; clone size: once; V gene: TRBV7-8; CDR3 protein: CASSPGTGSFYEQYF; CDR3 DNA: TGTGCCAGCAGCCCCGGGACAGGGAGTTTCTACGAGCAGTACTTC
J gene: TRBJ2-1; D gene: -; clone size: -; V gene: TRBV29-1; CDR3 protein: CSVELSPRAEQFF; CDR3 DNA: TGCAGCGTTGAGCTTAGCCCCAGGGCTGAGCAGTTCTTC
J gene: TRBJ2-7; D gene: TRBD1; clone size: -; V gene: TRBV5-1; CDR3 protein: CATTPGTGAREQYF; CDR3 DNA: TGCGCCACCACTCCAGGGACAGGGGCACGCGAGCAGTACTTC
J gene: TRBJ2-3; D gene: TRBD2; clone size: -; V gene: TRBV2; CDR3 protein: CASSARTSGSSTDTQYF; CDR3 DNA: TGTGCCAGCAGTGCCCGGACTAGCGGGAGCTCAACAGATACGCAGTATTTT
J gene: TRBJ2-7; D gene: TRBD2; clone size: -; V gene: TRBV13; CDR3 protein: CASSLGPSGMINSYEQYF; CDR3 DNA: TGTGCCAGCAGCTTAGGCCCTAGCGGGATGATAAACTCCTACGAGCAGTACTTC
J gene: TRBJ2-5; D gene: TRBD1; clone size: -; V gene: TRBV6-5; CDR3 protein: CASSYGGQGWYF; CDR3 DNA: TGTGCCAGCAGTTACGGGGGACAGGGGTGGTACTTC
J gene: TRBJ2-2; D gene: -; clone size: -; V gene: TRBV5-1; CDR3 protein: CASSLDARPDNTGELFF; CDR3 DNA: TGCGCCAGCAGCTTGGACGCCAGGCCAGATAACACCGGGGAGCTGTTTTTT
J gene: TRBJ1-2; D gene: TRBD1; clone size: -; V gene: TRBV7-9; CDR3 protein: CASSWTGGDYGYTF; CDR3 DNA: TGTGCCAGCAGCTGGACAGGGGGCGACTATGGCTACACCTTC
J gene: TRBJ2-3; D gene: -; clone size: -; V gene: TRBV29-1; CDR3 protein: CSVEGLSWEADTQYF; CDR3 DNA: TGCAGCGTTGAAGGTCTGAGCTGGGAGGCAGATACGCAGTATTTT
J gene: TRBJ2-1; D gene: TRBD2; clone size: once; V gene: TRBV5-1; CDR3 protein: CASSVRLAGEDNEQFF; CDR3 DNA: TGCGCCAGCAGCGTACGACTAGCGGGGGAAGACAATGAGCAGTTCTTC
J gene: TRBJ2-3; D gene: TRBD2; clone size: -; V gene: TRBV5-1; CDR3 protein: CASSLIVGTSGRSTDTQYF; CDR3 DNA: TGCGCCAGCAGCTTGATAGTAGGGACTAGCGGGAGGAGCACAGATACGCAGTATTTT
J gene: TRBJ2-3; D gene: TRBD2; clone size: -; V gene: TRBV6-1; CDR3 protein: CASSESGTSGRRTQYF; CDR3 DNA: TGTGCCAGCAGTGAATCCGGGACTAGCGGGAGGCGTACGCAGTATTTT